This T cell receptor (beta chain) was found in a study of breast tumors, draining lymph nodes, adjacent tissues. Study results and limitations: Data fit most tumor T cells coming from lymph node, expanding in tumor.

There are many counts of this clonotype. Its specificity is not known. Breast cancer patients provided tissue from their axillary draining lymph nodes. One entry per CDR3 protein results from TCRdb running MiXCR on the multiplex PCR reads. The repertoire consists of approximately 210,000 distinct CDR3 sequences, with under 40% occurring once and the leading ten covering under 4.5%. The CDR3 contains 15 residues. V gave up 10 bases and J gave up 2 bases; unmatched junction bases: 7. CDR1 is ENHRY and CDR2 is SYGVKD in the germline V gene. This TCR was sampled from a female donor with breast cancer. Some clones in this sample may be carry-over from other donors' samples. The chain carries TRBV10-3 and TRBJ2-3, with 12 bases aligning to TRBD2. The sequenced material came from axillary lymph node tissue. The CDR3 region has the DNA TGTGCCACCAATGGACTAGCGGGGACCACAGATACGCAGTATTTT. This encodes CATNGLAGTTDTQYF.